Following are 10 T cell receptor beta chains from one sample sequenced in a study of T-cell reconstitution after alpha-beta-depleted transplantation in children. Preparation of the TCRbeta library was carried out with unique molecular identifiers. TCRdb re-called the PCR reads with MiXCR, one entry per CDR3 protein. The sample records 600,000 or so distinct CDR3 sequences, 20% to 25% being singletons. The starting material was PBMCs, mostly from graft donor cells, obtained 360 days after TCRalphabeta/CD19-depleted stem cell transplant. The origin of the receptors is a boy in the first two years of life who had a stem cell transplant for acute myeloid leukemia, so the T cells may come from the graft donor.

This clonotype came up a few times. The chain employs TRBV4-2 and TRBJ2-1; 7 bases are shared with TRBD2. J gave up 3 bases and V 1 base, and 12 bases lay outside the gene matches. The CDR3 is made up of 18 amino acids. Looked up from germline, CDR1 is LGHNA and CDR2 is YNFKEQ. CDR3 nucleotides: TGTGCCAGCAGCCAAGGGAGGGGTGGGACTATCCTCTACAATGAGCAGTTCTTC. It encodes CASSQGRGGTILYNEQFF.

In this sample, this clonotype turned up many times. The chain links TRBV12-3 or TRBV12-4 to TRBJ1-4; D ambiguous. This CDR3 is 15 amino acids long. Trimming stripped 1 base from V and 5 bases from J, with 11 bases between. CDR3 protein: CASSLGPVGNEKLFF. The DNA of the CDR3 is TGTGCCAGCAGTTTAGGGCCAGTGGGAAATGAAAAACTGTTTTTT.

This rearrangement joins TRBV12-3 or TRBV12-4 to TRBJ2-1, with 7 bases lining up with TRBD1. This CDR3 has 14 amino acids. The junction had 11 bases not matched to a gene; V was cut back by 7 bases and J by 8 bases. The CDR3 sequence is CASTLQGWVYEQFF. The CDR3 nucleotides are TGTGCCAGCACCTTACAGGGGTGGGTTTATGAGCAGTTCTTC.

A few counts support this clonotype. The rearrangement links TRBV20-1 to TRBJ2-7, with D tentatively TRBD1 or TRBD2 (5 bases each). Per germline, CDR1 DFQATT and CDR2 SNEGSKA (reference sequence). V lost 6 bases and J 5 bases, leaving 14 bases between the germline ends. The CDR3 contains 12 residues. CDR3 nucleotide sequence: TGCAGTGCGTTGGGGTGGGACCACGAGCAGTACGTC. Its protein product is CSALGWDHEQYV.

The V and J genes are TRBV11-1 and TRBJ2-7; tentatively, D is TRBD1 (5 bases). V was shortened by 5 bases and J by 4 bases, with 12 bases between the two germline ends. This CDR3 has 13 residues. Germline V gene lookup returns CDR1 SGHAT and CDR2 FQDESV (reference sequence). The chain's CDR3 is CASSIRQSYEQYV. The CDR3 nucleotides are TGTGCCAGCAGCATTAGACAGTCTTACGAGCAGTACGTC.

This clonotype has only a few counts. The V and J genes are TRBV21-1 and TRBJ2-1; TRBD1 was called by the table and not checked on the DNA. TRBV21-1 is an annotated pseudogene. CDR3 size: 16 residues. CDR3 loop: CASSKGGTGEWNEQFF. The CDR3 DNA sequence: TGTGCCAGCAGCAAAGGCGGGACAGGGGAATGGAATGAGCAGTTCTTC.

This clonotype was recorded many times. V and J are TRBV7-2 and TRBJ2-5; 9 nucleotides match TRBD1. Germline V gene lookup returns CDR1 SGHTA and CDR2 FQGNSA. This CDR3 has 13 residues. After removal of 5 bases from V and 5 bases from J, the junction contained 3 bases not matched to a gene. CDR3 sequence reads: CASSRGTGETQYF. The CDR3 DNA reads as TGTGCCAGCAGCCGTGGGACAGGGGAGACCCAGTACTTC.

This clonotype was picked up many times. This chain connects TRBV20-1 to TRBJ2-1; a possible D gene is TRBD2 (5 bases). Germline V gives CDR1 DFQATT, CDR2 SNEGSKA (reference sequence). Trimming shortened V by 3 bases and J by 3 bases, and 18 bases separated the two germline ends. This CDR3 comprises 16 residues. The chain's CDR3 is CSASKGAWLIYNEQFF. Here the CDR3 DNA reads TGCAGTGCTAGCAAGGGAGCCTGGTTAATCTACAATGAGCAGTTCTTC.

This clonotype was recorded at least ten times. This chain joins TRBV6-5 and TRBJ2-1, with 7 bases identical to TRBD1. Germline V CDR1 and CDR2: MNHEY, SVGAGI. The V and J ends lost 3 bases and 4 bases, in that order; junction bases with no gene match: 6. The CDR3 loop spans 15 amino acids. CDR3 in amino acids: CASSYHRGPYNEQFF. The CDR3 DNA sequence: TGTGCCAGCAGTTATCACAGGGGCCCGTACAATGAGCAGTTCTTC.

This chain joins TRBV5-1 and TRBJ1-1, with 7 bases aligning to TRBD1. Unmatched junction bases numbered 6, after V lost 3 bases and J lost 4 bases. This CDR3 comprises 14 residues. In germline, CDR1 is SGHRS, CDR2 YFSETQ. The CDR3 DNA follows: TGCGCCAGCAGCTGGGAGGACAGGCCCACTGAAGCTTTCTTT. Protein: CASSWEDRPTEAFF.